One and the same sample provided the 24 T cell receptor beta chains below, sequenced in a study of PD-L1 blockade in urothelial cancer. Profiling relied on immunoSEQ multiplex PCR, and the TCRdb table lists in-frame clones only, not all of them. The sample lists around 130,000 clones, less than 85% occurring once. Sample time point: pretreatment peripheral blood. Material: PBMCs, obtained around atezolizumab (anti-PD-L1) treatment. Receptors were obtained from a man between 50 and 59 years old with urothelial cancer.

This chain uses TRBV28 with TRBJ2-5; 16 nucleotides agree with TRBD2. This CDR3 comprises 18 residues. V lost 5 bases to trimming and J lost 5 bases; unmatched junction nucleotides: 11. Germline V lookup: CDR1 MDHEN, CDR2 SYDVKM. DNA for the CDR3: TGTGCCAGCAGTACCCGGGGACTAGCGGGGGGGTCCGGGGAGACCCAGTACTTC. Amino acids: CASSTRGLAGGSGETQYF.

The V and J genes are TRBV5-6 and TRBJ2-1; 7 positions match TRBD1. The ends lost 3 bases at V and 2 bases at J; junction bases unmatched: 8. Germline loops: CDR1 SGHDT, CDR2 YYEEEE. The CDR3 runs 16 residues. CDR3 nucleotides: TGTGCCAGCAGCTGGAGGACAGGAACTGCCTACAATGAGCAGTTCTTC. Protein sequence: CASSWRTGTAYNEQFF.

V is TRBV27 and J is TRBJ2-5; 7 positions match TRBD1. With 1 base clipped from V and 5 bases from J, the junction kept 7 bases outside the gene matches. Germline CDR1 and CDR2: MNHEY and SMNVEV (reference sequence). The CDR3 covers 15 residues. In DNA form, the CDR3 reads TGTGCCAGCAGTTTATGGCCAGGGGGTTCGGAGACCCAGTACTTC. It encodes CASSLWPGGSETQYF.

The genes are TRBV18 and TRBJ1-1; 7 bases are a match to TRBD1. The CDR3 length is 14 residues. Germline CDR1 KGHSH, CDR2 LQKENI. The J segment lost 7 bases and the V segment lost 6 bases, leaving 11 bases of the junction unmatched. The CDR3 protein is CASSPDRVGGEAFF. CDR3 DNA: TGTGCCAGCTCCCCCGACAGGGTCGGTGGTGAAGCTTTCTTT.

The V and J genes are TRBV6-5 and TRBJ2-3; 12 nucleotides align to TRBD2. CDR3 length: 15 residues. Trimming at V came to 8 bases and at J to 3 bases, leaving 6 bases not matched to a gene. Germline lookup yields CDR1 MNHEY and CDR2 SVGAGI. The CDR3, as DNA: TGTGCCAGCGGACTACTAGCGGGAGGAACAGATACGCAGTATTTT. Translating gives CASGLLAGGTDTQYF.

The gene calls are TRBV5-1 and TRBJ1-2, with D maybe TRBD1 (5 bases). The CDR3 has 14 residues. The V and J ends lost 4 bases and 4 bases respectively, with 14 bases between them. Germline V gene sequence: CDR1 SGHRS, CDR2 YFSETQ. The CDR3 loop reads CASSPGQGGYGYTF. CDR3 bases: TGCGCCAGCAGCCCCGGCCAGGGTGGCTATGGCTACACCTTC.

This clone was found a few times. The chain combines TRBV2 with TRBJ2-5; 10 bases fit TRBD2. The CDR3 length is 16 residues. Trimming removed 3 bases from V and 5 bases from J; junction bases left unmatched: 9. The germline V gene has CDR1 SNHLY and CDR2 FYNNEI. CDR3 sequence: CASSDPSGRSGETQYF. The CDR3 region has the DNA TGTGCCAGCAGTGACCCTAGCGGGAGATCCGGTGAGACCCAGTACTTC.

The chain carries TRBV6-1 and TRBJ2-2; the D is unclear. The germline CDR1 and CDR2 sequences are MNHNS and SASEGT. This CDR3 is 13 amino acids long. V lost 4 bases, J lost 6 bases, and 9 bases lay in between. CDR3 in DNA: TGTGCCAGCAGTGCGCGTCTGGCCGGGGAGCTGTTTTTT. Residues: CASSARLAGELFF.

The J gene is TRBJ2-3, the V gene TRBV5-1; 10 nucleotides line up with TRBD2. CDR1 and CDR2 from the germline V gene are SGHRS and YFSETQ. V was pared by 4 bases and J by 6 bases, with 17 bases of the junction left unmatched. This CDR3 contains 18 residues. CDR3 bases: TGCGCCAGCAGCCCCGGAGCGGGAGGGCCCTTAGTAACCGATACGCAGTATTTT. The encoded protein is CASSPGAGGPLVTDTQYF. Supplemented by reference TRBV5-1 and TRBJ2-3, the full variable domain reads KAGVTQTPRYLIKTRGQQVTLSCSPISGHRSVSWYQQTPGQGLQFLFEYFSETQRNKGNFPGRFSGRQFSNSRSEMNVSTLELGDSALYLCASSPGAGGPLVTDTQYFGPGTRLTVL.

The genes are TRBV9 and TRBJ2-1; 7 bases align to TRBD1. The junction had 13 bases not matched to a gene; V was cut back by 4 bases and J by 9 bases. This CDR3 has 15 residues. CDR1 SGDLS and CDR2 YYNGEE come from the germline V gene. CDR3 sequence: CASSLWGQTTSEQFF. DNA for the CDR3: TGTGCCAGCAGCCTCTGGGGACAGACGACAAGTGAGCAGTTCTTC.

The chain is built from TRBV7-2 and TRBJ2-5; 7 bases fit TRBD2. The CDR3 length is 14 residues. V shed 5 bases, J shed 5 bases, and the junction held 8 bases outside the gene matches. Per the germline V gene, CDR1 is SGHTA and CDR2 is FQGNSA. This CDR3 is CASSQSGNSETQYF. The CDR3 coding sequence is TGTGCCAGCAGCCAGAGCGGGAACTCGGAGACCCAGTACTTC.

The chain employs TRBV6-1 and TRBJ2-7; 7 nucleotides agree with TRBD2. V dropped 1 base and J dropped 5; count of bases not matched to a gene: 8. The CDR3 consists of 15 residues. The germline CDR1 and CDR2 sequences are MNHNS and SASEGT. CDR3 sequence (DNA): TGTGCCAGCAGTGAAGGCCCAGCGGGACTGCACGAGCAGTACTTC. Translated: CASSEGPAGLHEQYF.

The rearrangement links TRBV6-1 to TRBJ2-3, with TRBD1 identical over 10 bases. The CDR3 loop spans 16 amino acids. Germline V gives CDR1 MNHNS, CDR2 SASEGT. The V gene end was trimmed by 2 bases and the J gene end by 4 bases; junction bases not matched to a gene: 6. CDR3 residues: CASSERGDRGSDTQYF. CDR3 in DNA: TGTGCCAGCAGTGAACGGGGGGACAGGGGATCAGATACGCAGTATTTT.

This clone came up many times. This chain connects TRBV7-8 to TRBJ2-7, with 10 bases aligning to TRBD2. J gave up 4 bases and V 3 bases, and 6 bases lay outside the gene matches. Per germline, CDR1 SGHVS and CDR2 FQNEAQ. The CDR3 spans 15 residues. The CDR3 spells CASSFTAGGHYEQYF. In nucleotides, the CDR3 is TGTGCCAGCAGCTTTACAGCGGGAGGGCATTACGAGCAGTACTTC.

This clone was observed once. The V gene is TRBV15, the J gene TRBJ1-1; 10 bases match TRBD1. Germline V lookup: CDR1 LNHNV, CDR2 YYDKDF (reference sequence). There are 15 residues in the CDR3. Trimming cost V 0 bases and J 13 bases; bases outside gene matches: 11. In nucleotides, the CDR3 is TGTGCCACCAGCAGAGAAATAGGGACAGGGGTAGCTGTTTTCTTT. This translates into CATSREIGTGVAVFF.

The J gene is TRBJ1-1, the V gene TRBV6-4, with D possibly being TRBD1 (5 bases). V lost 4 bases to trimming and J lost 5 bases, with 11 bases between them. CDR1 is MRHNA and CDR2 is SNTAGT in the germline V gene. This CDR3 region has 13 residues. DNA of the CDR3: TGTGCCAGCAGTGCCGGGGGTCGGACTGAAGCTTTCTTT. Translated: CASSAGGRTEAFF.

This rearrangement joins TRBV2 to TRBJ1-5, with 8 bases identical to TRBD1. The trim removed 6 bases at V and 2 bases at J, leaving 6 bases unmatched. Looked up from germline, CDR1 is SNHLY and CDR2 is FYNNEI. The length of the CDR3 is 15 residues. The CDR3 nucleotides read TGTGCCAGCAGCGCCGACAGGGGCGGCAATCAGCCCCAGCATTTT. Translated: CASSADRGGNQPQHF.

This rearrangement joins TRBV18 to TRBJ2-7, with D maybe TRBD1 (6 bases). Germline-derived CDR1 and CDR2 are KGHSH and LQKENI. With 5 bases removed from V and 6 bases from J, the gap between germline ends came to 14 bases. The CDR3 consists of 13 residues. CDR3 amino acids: CASSSGDLREQYF. In nucleotides, the CDR3 is TGTGCCAGCTCATCAGGGGACCTCCGCGAGCAGTACTTC.

The gene calls are TRBV11-2 and TRBJ2-1; 9 bases fit TRBD2. This CDR3 is 15 amino acids long. Losses at the gene ends were 3 bases for V and 7 bases for J; bases not matched to a gene: 7. Per the germline V gene, CDR1 is SGHAT and CDR2 is FQNNGV. CDR3 loop: CASSFDSGSRNEQFF. CDR3 nucleotide sequence: TGTGCCAGCAGCTTTGATAGCGGGAGTCGAAATGAGCAGTTCTTC.

V is TRBV28 and J is TRBJ2-6; weak D call: TRBD1 (5 bases). CDR1 and CDR2 from the germline V gene are MDHEN and SYDVKM. Trimming shortened V by 3 bases and J by 1 base, and 13 bases separated the two germline ends. This CDR3 has 17 residues. The CDR3 spells CASSFRREVSGANVLTF. The CDR3 nucleotides read TGTGCCAGCAGTTTTCGCAGGGAAGTGTCTGGGGCCAACGTCCTGACTTTC.

The J gene is TRBJ1-3, the V gene TRBV5-4; D remains unclear. The CDR3 has 16 residues. Germline CDR1 is SGHNT and CDR2 is YYREEE (reference sequence). Trimming pared 6 bases from V and 0 bases from J, leaving 16 bases between. The chain's CDR3 is CASNPGGADSGNTIYF. In nucleotides, the CDR3 is TGTGCCAGCAACCCAGGAGGAGCTGACTCTGGAAACACCATATATTTT.

A few counts support this clone. This chain's CDR3 is CASSEAEAGAADTQYF. CDR3 DNA sequence: TGTGCCAGCAGTGAAGCTGAAGCGGGAGCGGCAGATACGCAGTATTTT. This sequence joins TRBV2 and TRBJ2-3, with 8 bases matching TRBD2. With V trimmed by 0 bases and J by 4 bases, 6 bases remained unmatched. Germline values: CDR1 SNHLY, CDR2 FYNNEI. The CDR3 is 16 amino acids.

The chain is built from TRBV30 and TRBJ1-4, with 10 bases matching TRBD1. CDR3 length: 14 amino acids. From germline, CDR1 is GTSNPN and CDR2 SVGIG (reference sequence). With 3 bases clipped from V and 5 bases from J, the junction kept 3 bases outside the gene matches. This CDR3 is CAWSPGQGNEKLFF. CDR3 sequence (DNA): TGTGCCTGGAGCCCGGGACAGGGGAATGAAAAACTGTTTTTT.

This chain connects TRBV7-9 to TRBJ1-1; D gene ambiguous. V lost 4 bases to trimming and J lost 2 bases, with 11 bases between them. CDR1 and CDR2 from the germline V gene are SEHNR and FQNEAQ (reference sequence). This CDR3 region has 14 residues. The CDR3 sequence: CASSSYQVNTEAFF. The CDR3 region has the DNA TGTGCCAGCAGCTCTTATCAGGTTAACACTGAAGCTTTCTTT.